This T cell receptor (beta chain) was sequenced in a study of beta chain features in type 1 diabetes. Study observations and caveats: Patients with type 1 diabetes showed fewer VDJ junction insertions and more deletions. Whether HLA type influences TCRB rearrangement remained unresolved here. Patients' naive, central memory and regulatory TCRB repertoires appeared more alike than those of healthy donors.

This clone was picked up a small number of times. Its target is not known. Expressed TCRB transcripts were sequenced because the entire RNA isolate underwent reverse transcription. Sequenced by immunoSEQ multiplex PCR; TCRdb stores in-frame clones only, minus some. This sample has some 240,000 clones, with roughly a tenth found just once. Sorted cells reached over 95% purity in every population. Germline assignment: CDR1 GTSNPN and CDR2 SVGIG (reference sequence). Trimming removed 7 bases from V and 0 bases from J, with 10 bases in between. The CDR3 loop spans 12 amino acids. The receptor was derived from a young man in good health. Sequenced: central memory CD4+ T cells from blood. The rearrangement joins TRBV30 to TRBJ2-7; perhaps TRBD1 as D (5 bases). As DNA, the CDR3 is TGTGCCTCGGCTCAGGGCTCCTACGAGCAGTACTTC. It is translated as CASAQGSYEQYF.